The sequence of this TCR beta chain was determined in a study of response to subunit inactivated influenza vaccine. Broader study findings: Authors proposed each seasonal influenza vaccination draws in few new T cells.

TCRdb analysed the RT-PCR reads with MiXCR anew, one entry per CDR3 protein. The sample lists 150,000 to 200,000 distinct CDR3 sequences, approximately 12% occurring once. This clonotype was counted many times. No antigen is known for it. CDR3 size: 13 residues. Germline V gene data show CDR1 as SGHRS and CDR2 as YFSETQ. Between the trimmed V and J ends, which lost 0 bases and 4 bases, there was a span of 7 bases. This sample also appeared in a second study, on T cells expressing NK-cell markers. This second study says: The TCR beta cDNA came from 5'RACE template switching with UMIs. It was from sorted CD3+CD56+NKG2C+, CD3+CD56+NKG2C- and CD3+CD56-NKG2C+ T cells that TCR beta repertoires came. The authors restricted sorting to alpha-beta TCR T cells with an anti-gamma-delta TCR antibody in several experiments. The CD3+CD56-NKG2C+ fraction of a few donors was also led by these clonotypes.

This TCR was recovered from a man aged 50 or older who received an inactivated influenza vaccine. The specimen was CD8+ T cells sorted from PBMCs, collected 11 to 12 days after vaccination. V usage is TRBV5-1 and J usage is TRBJ1-1; tentatively, D is TRBD1 (5 bases). CDR3 nucleotide sequence: TGCGCCAGCAGCTTGGGACAGCCCACTGAAGCTTTCTTT. Translation gives CASSLGQPTEAFF.